This T cell receptor (beta chain) was documented in a study of blood T cell repertoires in COVID-19. Whole-study context: Researchers got acute and convalescent COVID-19 samples from the United States, Italy and Spain.

Methods used by the authors: From reference gene primer amplification, estimates of nucleated cell counts were derived. Libraries were prepared by immunoSEQ multiplex PCR; TCRdb keeps only in-frame clonotypes and omits some of them. V, J and clone size were drawn from that table, and D and trimming were deduced from the DNA. Of 30,000 to 40,000 clones listed, roughly 88% were seen once; the top ten hold roughly 9.8%. The CDR3 consists of 18 residues. The germline V gene encodes CDR1 SGHTA and CDR2 FQGNSA. Trimming removed 3 bases from V and 0 bases from J; junction bases left unmatched: 10. Material: peripheral blood. The J gene is TRBJ2-1, the V gene TRBV7-2; TRBD2 agrees at 8 bases. The TCR sequence derives from a human donor in a cohort sampled during active COVID-19. The CDR3 region has the DNA TGTGCCAGCAGCTTCATCCTAGCGGGCGCTAGCTCCTACAATGAGCAGTTCTTC. Protein product: CASSFILAGASSYNEQFF.